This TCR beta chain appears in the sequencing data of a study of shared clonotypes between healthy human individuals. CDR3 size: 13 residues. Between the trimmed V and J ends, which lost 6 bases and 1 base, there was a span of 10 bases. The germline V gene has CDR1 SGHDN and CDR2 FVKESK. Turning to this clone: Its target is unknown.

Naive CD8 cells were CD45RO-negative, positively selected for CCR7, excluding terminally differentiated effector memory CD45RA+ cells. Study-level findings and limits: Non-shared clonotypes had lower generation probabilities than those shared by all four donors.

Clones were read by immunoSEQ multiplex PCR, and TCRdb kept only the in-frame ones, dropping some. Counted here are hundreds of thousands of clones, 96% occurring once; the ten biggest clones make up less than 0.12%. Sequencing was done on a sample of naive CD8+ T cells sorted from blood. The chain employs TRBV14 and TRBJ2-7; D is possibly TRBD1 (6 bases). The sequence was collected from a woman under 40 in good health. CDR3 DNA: TGTGCCAGCAGTCTTGGACAGTCCTACGAGCAGTACTTC. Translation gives CASSLGQSYEQYF.